The 18 T cell receptor beta chains reported below all come from one sample, sequenced in a study of low-dose radiotherapy and immunotherapy resistance in tumors. The sample's time point: before trial treatment. With TRAV- and TRBV-specific primers, first-strand cDNA was made, covering the alpha and beta chains. TCRs underwent roughly 20 PCR cycles of amplification with a constant-region primer and V-primer adapter. TCRdb independently ran MiXCR on the reads; one entry per CDR3 protein. The table has 60,000 to 90,000 distinct CDR3 sequences, roughly 30% seen once; the top ten hold 11%. Sequencing used PBMCs, obtained before treatment. All receptors derive from a female donor with ovarian cancer.

V gene TRBV5-6 combines with J gene TRBJ2-1; 8 bases are shared with TRBD2. Germline loops: CDR1 SGHDT, CDR2 YYEEEE. With 1 base clipped from V and 7 bases from J, the junction kept 7 bases outside the gene matches. This CDR3 comprises 15 residues. CDR3: CASSLPGGVGNEQFF. CDR3 DNA sequence: TGTGCCAGCAGCTTGCCCGGGGGGGTGGGAAATGAGCAGTTCTTC.

J is TRBJ2-7 and V is TRBV6-2 or TRBV6-3, with D perhaps given as TRBD1 or TRBD2 (6 bases each). CDR3 length: 12 amino acids. Germline V gene lookup returns CDR1 MNHEY and CDR2 SVGEGT. Between the trimmed V and J ends, which lost 6 bases and 7 bases, there was a span of 13 bases. In DNA, the CDR3 is TGTGCCAGCAGGGGTGGAGGGGGGGAGCAGTACTTC. It translates to CASRGGGGEQYF.

There are many counts of this clonotype. V usage is TRBV29-1 and J usage is TRBJ1-6; 7 nucleotides align to TRBD1. CDR3 length equals 13 residues. CDR1 and CDR2 from the germline V gene are SQVTM and ANQGSEA. V gave up 4 bases and J gave up 7 bases; unmatched junction bases: 4. For the CDR3, the DNA is TGCAGCGTTGCTGGGACAGCGAATTCACCCCTCCACTTT. It yields the protein CSVAGTANSPLHF.

The chain is built from TRBV28 and TRBJ1-1; D is undetermined. Germline CDR1 and CDR2: MDHEN and SYDVKM. The CDR3 is 16 amino acids. The germline V and J ends were trimmed by 8 bases and 0 bases, with 19 bases remaining between them. CDR3: CASESLGLGMNTEAFF. CDR3 in DNA: TGTGCCAGCGAATCTCTCGGGTTGGGCATGAACACTGAAGCTTTCTTT.

This clonotype was observed a single time. CDR3 residues: CASSPGGASGGQNTQYF. The CDR3 DNA sequence: TGTGCCAGCAGTCCGGGGGGGGCTAGCGGGGGGCAAAATACGCAGTATTTT. The V and J genes are TRBV6-5 and TRBJ2-3; 11 bases fit TRBD2. The CDR3 runs 17 residues. From germline, CDR1 is MNHEY and CDR2 SVGAGI. The J segment lost 7 bases and the V segment lost 5 bases, leaving 14 bases of the junction unmatched.

V is TRBV21-1 and J is TRBJ2-1. TRBV21-1 is recorded as a pseudogene. The length of the CDR3 is 14 residues. This chain's CDR3 is CASSNDSSYNEQFF. Written as DNA, the CDR3 is TGTGCCAGCAGCAATGACAGCTCCTACAATGAGCAGTTCTTC.

In nucleotides, the CDR3 is TGTGCCAGCAGTTTTAGCGGGGGGGCCGGGGAGACCCAGTACTTC. Its protein is CASSFSGGAGETQYF. This chain joins TRBV7-2 and TRBJ2-5; 11 bases are a match to TRBD2. Germline CDR1 is SGHTA and CDR2 is FQGNSA. Trimming cost V 6 bases and J 5 bases; bases outside gene matches: 8. The CDR3 is 15 residues long. Drawing the rest from reference TRBV7-2 and TRBJ2-5, the complete variable domain is GAGVSQSPSNKVTEKGKDVELRCDPISGHTALYWYRQSLGQGLEFLIYFQGNSAPDKSGLPSDRFSAERTGGSVSTLTIQRTQQEDSAVYLCASSFSGGAGETQYFGPGTRLLVL.

In this sample, this clonotype turned up many times. This rearrangement joins TRBV19 to TRBJ2-5; 10 bases match TRBD1. Germline V lookup: CDR1 LNHDA, CDR2 SQIVND (reference sequence). Trimming cost V 6 bases and J 5 bases; bases outside gene matches: 3. The CDR3 has 13 residues. The CDR3 reads CASSGTGVETQYF. CDR3 DNA sequence: TGTGCCAGTAGCGGGACAGGGGTGGAGACCCAGTACTTC.

CDR3 DNA sequence: TGTGCCAGCAGACTTACGGGGTCTAGCACAGATACGCAGTATTTT. Amino acids: CASRLTGSSTDTQYF. V gene TRBV7-9 combines with J gene TRBJ2-3; TRBD2 is a possible D gene (5 bases). V dropped 6 bases and J dropped 0 bases, with 13 bases sitting between them. CDR1 SEHNR and CDR2 FQNEAQ come from the germline V gene (reference sequence). This CDR3 contains 15 residues.

This clonotype was counted many times. The rearrangement joins TRBV14 to TRBJ2-1; 9 nucleotides align to TRBD2. Losses at the gene ends were 3 bases for V and 5 bases for J; bases not matched to a gene: 8. The germline V gene encodes CDR1 SGHDN and CDR2 FVKESK. CDR3 length: 16 residues. The CDR3 DNA follows: TGTGCCAGCAGCCAGTCACCGGGACTAGCCAACAATGAGCAGTTCTTC. Translating gives CASSQSPGLANNEQFF.

This clonotype was seen ten or more times. This rearrangement joins TRBV4-3 to TRBJ2-3; 7 nucleotides agree with TRBD2. J lost 0 bases, V lost 1 base, and 4 bases had no gene match. Germline CDR1 and CDR2: LGHNA and YSLEER. This CDR3 has 16 residues. CDR3 sequence: CASSQGGRASTDTQYF. As DNA, the CDR3 is TGCGCCAGCAGCCAAGGTGGGAGGGCTAGCACAGATACGCAGTATTTT.

Only a few counts were recorded for this clonotype. V is TRBV5-5 and J is TRBJ1-2, with 10 bases matching TRBD1. This CDR3 region has 16 residues. Germline CDR1 reads SGHKS; CDR2 reads YYEKEE (reference sequence). Unmatched junction bases numbered 9, after V lost 5 bases and J lost 2 bases. CDR3 sequence: CASRLTEGQGNYGYTF. The CDR3, as DNA: TGTGCCAGCAGGCTCACTGAGGGACAGGGGAACTATGGCTACACCTTC.

The chain joins TRBV5-8 to TRBJ1-2, with a tentative D call TRBD1 (6 bases). Deletions cut 0 bases from V and 3 bases from J, with 9 bases between. This CDR3 is built from 14 residues. Germline V lookup: CDR1 SGHTS, CDR2 YDEGEE. CDR3 protein: CASSLGGADYGYTF. CDR3 bases: TGTGCCAGCAGCTTGGGGGGGGCGGACTATGGCTACACCTTC.

This clonotype was seen repeatedly, ten times or more. The V call is TRBV7-3, the J call TRBJ2-2, with 7 nucleotides matching TRBD2. Germline V CDR1 and CDR2: SGHTA, FQGTGA. The trim removed 2 bases at V and 1 base at J, leaving 4 bases unmatched. The CDR3 contains 16 residues. The CDR3 coding sequence is TGTGCCAGCAGCTTAGGACTAGGTCAGAACACCGGGGAGCTGTTTTTT. This translates into CASSLGLGQNTGELFF. The full variable domain, rest sourced from reference TRBV7-3 and TRBJ2-2, is GAGVSQTPSNKVTEKGKYVELRCDPISGHTALYWYRQSLGQGPEFLIYFQGTGAADDSGLPNDRFFAVRPEGSVSTLKIQRTERGDSAVYLCASSLGLGQNTGELFFGEGSRLTVL.

Many counts were recorded for this clonotype. The chain employs TRBV10-3 and TRBJ2-2, with D hard to call. This CDR3 has 12 amino acids. Germline lookup yields CDR1 ENHRY and CDR2 SYGVKD. Trimming left V 6 bases short and J 5 bases short, with 7 bases between. The CDR3 protein is CAISLSTGELFF. The CDR3 region has the DNA TGTGCCATCAGCCTCAGTACCGGGGAGCTGTTTTTT.

The CDR3 region is CASSVLAVGETQYF. The CDR3 region has the DNA TGTGCCAGCAGCGTACTAGCGGTAGGAGAGACCCAGTACTTC. The V gene is TRBV7-2, the J gene TRBJ2-5; 8 nucleotides match TRBD2. The CDR3 runs 14 residues. CDR1 is SGHTA, CDR2 FQGNSA, per germline. V trimming: 5 bases; J trimming: 4 bases; junction bases outside the gene matches: 6.

This clonotype was recorded many times. The V call is TRBV19, the J call TRBJ2-1; D is undetermined. This CDR3 comprises 12 residues. CDR1 is LNHDA and CDR2 is SQIVND in the germline V gene (reference sequence). The ends were cut back, 2 bases at V and 8 bases at J, with 7 bases in the middle. In DNA, the CDR3 is TGTGCCAGTAGTATAATAGGTTATGAGCAGTTCTTC. This translates into CASSIIGYEQFF.

There are many counts of this clonotype. At one end the junction does not follow the germline gene, possibly because of a read error. The chain joins TRBV4-2 to TRBJ2-6; D tentatively fits TRBD1 or TRBD2 (5 bases each). In germline, CDR1 is LGHNA, CDR2 YNFKEQ. CDR3 length equals 16 residues. Here the CDR3 reads CAGRESHGSGANVLTF. Written as DNA, the CDR3 is TGTGCCGGCAGGGAGTCCCATGGCTCTGGGGCCAACGTCCTGACTTTC.